The 25 T cell receptor beta chains in this list originate from one sample, sequenced in a study of CD8+ T cells in alopecia areata. Investigators isolated RNA and reverse transcribed it into cDNA to act as the sequencing template. Sequenced by immunoSEQ multiplex PCR; TCRdb stores in-frame clones only, minus some. Of more than 95,000 clones listed, around 59% are singletons. The sequenced sample was CD4+ T cells sorted from blood. All receptors derive from a human donor in good health.

The chain recombines TRBV25-1 with TRBJ1-1; weak D call: TRBD1 (6 bases). V dropped 3 bases and J dropped 5 bases, with 16 bases sitting between them. The germline gives CDR1 MGHDK, CDR2 SYGVNS. The CDR3 spans 15 residues. The CDR3 reads CASSDPQTGRTEAFF. CDR3 coding DNA: TGTGCCAGCAGTGATCCCCAGACAGGCAGGACTGAAGCTTTCTTT.

V gene TRBV9 combines with J gene TRBJ1-6; weak D call: TRBD1 (6 bases). V was clipped by 0 bases and J by 9 bases, with 13 bases between them. CDR1 and CDR2 (germline): SGDLS, YYNGEE. This CDR3 comprises 15 residues. In nucleotides, the CDR3 is TGTGCCAGCAGCGTAGACAGGGTAACGTCTTCACCCCTCCACTTT. This gives the protein CASSVDRVTSSPLHF. Complete variable domain (other parts from reference TRBV9 and TRBJ1-6): DSGVTQTPKHLITATGQRVTLRCSPRSGDLSVYWYQQSLDQGLQFLIQYYNGEERAKGNILERFSAQQFPDLHSELNLSSLELGDSALYFCASSVDRVTSSPLHFGNGTRLTVT.

The chain uses TRBV11-2 and TRBJ2-2, with unresolved D. Per germline, CDR1 SGHAT and CDR2 FQNNGV. The CDR3 runs to 16 residues. The V end was cut by 3 bases, the J end by 1 base, with 12 bases between. CDR3 DNA: TGTGCCAGCAGCTTCTCGGCCGCCAGGAACACCGGGGAGCTGTTTTTT. Translation: CASSFSAARNTGELFF.

This clone was seen a handful of times. The chain links TRBV5-5 to TRBJ2-1; D possibly corresponds to TRBD2 (6 bases). The V gene lost 3 bases and the J gene lost 0 bases, with 10 bases spanning the gap. This CDR3 spans 15 amino acids. CDR1 is SGHKS and CDR2 is YYEKEE in the germline V gene (reference sequence). CDR3 nucleotide sequence: TGTGCCAGCAGCTCGGGACTGAGCTCCTACAATGAGCAGTTCTTC. Translation gives CASSSGLSSYNEQFF.

V usage is TRBV29-1 and J usage is TRBJ1-5; D is perhaps TRBD1 (5 bases). This CDR3 comprises 12 residues. Trimming took 4 bases from V and 7 from J, leaving 11 bases between them. Germline V CDR1 and CDR2: SQVTM, ANQGSEA. The chain's CDR3 is CSVGPPGQPQHF. As DNA, the CDR3 is TGCAGCGTTGGACCCCCAGGGCAGCCCCAGCATTTT.

The V and J genes are TRBV7-2 and TRBJ2-1, with D maybe TRBD1 (7 bases). Germline CDR1 and CDR2: SGHTA and FQGNSA. V dropped 3 bases and J dropped 7 bases, with 10 bases sitting between them. This CDR3 is built from 13 residues. CDR3 DNA: TGTGCCAGCAGCTTTCAGGGGGGAAATGAGCAGTTCTTC. It yields the protein CASSFQGGNEQFF.

In the case of this clone: Other DNA sequences in this sample translate to the same CDR3. The chain combines TRBV5-1 with TRBJ2-3; TRBD1 agrees at 7 bases. V was pared by 4 bases and J by 5 bases, with 10 bases of the junction left unmatched. The CDR3 loop spans 15 amino acids. Per germline, CDR1 SGHRS and CDR2 YFSETQ. CDR3 DNA: TGCGCCAGCAGCCTAGCTAGGGGGCGCGGAGATACGCAGTATTTT. Its translation: CASSLARGRGDTQYF.

The chain combines TRBV2 with TRBJ2-7; D uncertain. This CDR3 region has 12 residues. Germline V gives CDR1 SNHLY, CDR2 FYNNEI. V was pared by 8 bases and J by 5 bases, with 13 bases between. CDR3 residues: CASGVVGDEQYF. The CDR3 DNA sequence: TGTGCCAGCGGCGTGGTAGGTGACGAGCAGTACTTC. The whole variable domain, filled in from reference TRBV2 and TRBJ2-7, reads EPEVTQTPSHQVTQMGQEVILRCVPISNHLYFYWYRQILGQKVEFLVSFYNNEISEKSEIFDDQFSVERPDGSNFTLKIRSTKLEDSAMYFCASGVVGDEQYFGPGTRLTVT.

This chain uses TRBV11-1 with TRBJ2-5; maybe TRBD2 (6 bases). This CDR3 has 12 residues. Deletions cut 3 bases from V and 5 bases from J, with 7 bases between. Germline V gene sequence: CDR1 SGHAT, CDR2 FQDESV (reference sequence). The CDR3 sequence: CASSFGGETQYF. The CDR3, as DNA: TGTGCCAGCAGCTTCGGAGGGGAGACCCAGTACTTC.

In its sample, this clone was seen once. The chain employs TRBV29-1 and TRBJ2-3; D perhaps matches TRBD1 (5 bases). The CDR3 is 15 amino acids. Trimming shortened V by 3 bases and J by 6 bases, and 19 bases separated the two germline ends. From germline, CDR1 is SQVTM and CDR2 ANQGSEA. CDR3 nucleotides: TGCAGCGTTGAGTTGGACCGTGCGACAGCTGATACGCAGTATTTT. Its translation is CSVELDRATADTQYF.

This clone turned up a few times. The rearrangement joins TRBV18 to TRBJ2-7, with no clear D. Germline CDR1 and CDR2: KGHSH and LQKENI. V lost 2 bases to trimming and J lost 2 bases, with 4 bases between them. The CDR3 contains 12 residues. CDR3 sequence reads: CASSPGTYEQYF. The CDR3 DNA is TGTGCCAGCTCACCAGGCACCTACGAGCAGTACTTC.

The chain recombines TRBV18 with TRBJ1-1; D perhaps matches TRBD1 (5 bases). Trimming took 3 bases from V and 0 from J, leaving 14 bases between them. Looked up from germline, CDR1 is KGHSH and CDR2 is LQKENI. The CDR3 is 16 residues long. The CDR3 coding sequence is TGTGCCAGCTCACCGCCATCGAGGGGAGTGAACACTGAAGCTTTCTTT. Translating it yields CASSPPSRGVNTEAFF.

V gene TRBV30 combines with J gene TRBJ2-1; 8 positions agree with TRBD1. The CDR3 spans 18 residues. With V trimmed by 0 bases and J by 3 bases, 13 bases remained unmatched. Germline V gene lookup returns CDR1 GTSNPN and CDR2 SVGIG (reference sequence). CDR3 DNA: TGTGCCTGGAGTGTACTATCGTGGAGGACAGGGCACTACAATGAGCAGTTCTTC. This sequence encodes CAWSVLSWRTGHYNEQFF.

V and J are TRBV5-5 and TRBJ1-6; 8 nucleotides match TRBD1. The CDR3 runs 15 residues. Per the germline V gene, CDR1 is SGHKS and CDR2 is YYEKEE (reference sequence). V lost 1 base, J lost 7 bases, and 4 bases stayed unmatched. CDR3 coding DNA: TGTGCCAGCAGCTTGTCGACAGGGGAAAATTCACCCCTCCACTTT. This sequence encodes CASSLSTGENSPLHF. Filled out from reference TRBV5-5 and TRBJ1-6, the complete variable domain reads DAGVTQSPTHLIKTRGQQVTLRCSPISGHKSVSWYQQVLGQGPQFIFQYYEKEERGRGNFPDRFSARQFPNYSSELNVNALLLGDSALYLCASSLSTGENSPLHFGNGTRLTVT.

The gene calls are TRBV2 and TRBJ2-5; 9 nucleotides match TRBD2. The V gene's germline CDR1 is SNHLY and CDR2 FYNNEI. CDR3 length: 13 residues. Losses at the gene ends were 9 bases for V and 1 base for J; bases not matched to a gene: 3. CDR3 nucleotide sequence: TGTGCCAGTATGCGGGGGGGCCAAGAGACCCAGTACTTC. This encodes CASMRGGQETQYF.

V gene TRBV11-2 combines with J gene TRBJ2-3; D is uncertain. The germline V gene has CDR1 SGHAT and CDR2 FQNNGV. Trimming pared 0 bases from V and 9 bases from J, leaving 13 bases between. This CDR3 spans 14 amino acids. The CDR3 spells CASSLDEWEGTQYF. The CDR3 DNA is TGTGCCAGCAGCTTAGATGAGTGGGAAGGAACGCAGTATTTT.

This clone occurred many times. The chain employs TRBV18 and TRBJ2-5; TRBD1 matches 8 bases. Germline values: CDR1 KGHSH, CDR2 LQKENI. The CDR3 extends over 14 amino acids. The V and J ends lost 6 bases and 4 bases, in that order; junction bases with no gene match: 7. CDR3 protein: CASSGQGLGETQYF. The CDR3 DNA reads TGTGCCAGCTCCGGACAGGGACTGGGAGAGACCCAGTACTTC.

In this sample, this clone turned up many times. The genes are TRBV5-1 and TRBJ1-1; the D is unclear. CDR1 and CDR2 from the germline V gene are SGHRS and YFSETQ. The CDR3 runs to 14 residues. With 0 bases removed from V and 4 bases from J, the gap between germline ends came to 10 bases. The CDR3 DNA reads TGCGCCAGCAGCTTGGTGAAGGAGAGCACTGAAGCTTTCTTT. Its translation: CASSLVKESTEAFF.

This clone was recorded once. J is TRBJ1-1 and V is TRBV29-1; no reliable D call. CDR3 length: 13 amino acids. The germline V and J ends were trimmed by 6 bases and 0 bases, with 11 bases remaining between them. Per the germline V gene, CDR1 is SQVTM and CDR2 is ANQGSEA. CDR3 sequence reads: CSVHQNLNTEAFF. In nucleotides, the CDR3 is TGCAGCGTCCATCAGAACTTGAACACTGAAGCTTTCTTT.

This chain connects TRBV10-3 to TRBJ1-4; 10 positions match TRBD1. This CDR3 comprises 14 residues. Per germline, CDR1 ENHRY and CDR2 SYGVKD. After removal of 8 bases from V and 8 bases from J, the junction contained 8 bases not matched to a gene. This chain's CDR3 is CAIAPGQGLEKLFF. The CDR3 DNA follows: TGTGCCATCGCGCCGGGACAGGGGCTAGAAAAACTGTTTTTT.

The gene calls are TRBV5-1 and TRBJ2-5, with 10 positions matching TRBD1. This CDR3 region has 14 residues. Germline values: CDR1 SGHRS, CDR2 YFSETQ. V trimming: 4 bases; J trimming: 3 bases; junction bases outside the gene matches: 3. The CDR3 nucleotides are TGCGCCAGCAGCGGAGGGACAGGGGAAGAGACCCAGTACTTC. It specifies CASSGGTGEETQYF. Full variable domain (outside the CDR3, taken from reference TRBV5-1 and TRBJ2-5): KAGVTQTPRYLIKTRGQQVTLSCSPISGHRSVSWYQQTPGQGLQFLFEYFSETQRNKGNFPGRFSGRQFSNSRSEMNVSTLELGDSALYLCASSGGTGEETQYFGPGTRLLVL.

The rearrangement links TRBV28 to TRBJ2-5; D may be TRBD1 (5 bases). Germline loops: CDR1 MDHEN, CDR2 SYDVKM. The CDR3 extends over 15 amino acids. Trimming took off 4 bases at V and 3 bases at J, with 15 bases between the two ends. CDR3 loop: CASSSRKSREETQYF. The CDR3 coding sequence is TGTGCCAGCAGTTCCCGCAAGAGCAGGGAAGAGACCCAGTACTTC.

This chain links TRBV28 with TRBJ2-7; 7 bases fit TRBD1. V lost 3 bases, J lost 1 base, and 6 bases stayed unmatched. Germline lookup yields CDR1 MDHEN and CDR2 SYDVKM. The CDR3 totals 15 residues. DNA for the CDR3: TGTGCCAGCAGTTTTCTGGTACAGGGGTCCTACGAGCAGTACTTC. Its protein product is CASSFLVQGSYEQYF.

This clone appeared a few times. V gene TRBV29-1 combines with J gene TRBJ1-5; the D gene is possibly TRBD1 (5 bases). CDR1 and CDR2 (germline): SQVTM, ANQGSEA. The V end lost 6 bases, the J end lost 7 bases, and 13 bases lay between the germline ends. The CDR3 extends over 12 amino acids. The CDR3 reads CSVGEGRQPQHF. CDR3 sequence (DNA): TGCAGCGTGGGGGAGGGTAGACAGCCCCAGCATTTT.

The chain uses TRBV7-2 and TRBJ2-7, with TRBD1 identical over 8 bases. The V segment lost 0 bases and the J segment 3 bases; nucleotides outside the gene matches: 4. CDR3 size: 15 residues. Germline V gives CDR1 SGHTA, CDR2 FQGNSA. This CDR3 is CASSLAGTGVYEQYF. In DNA form, the CDR3 reads TGTGCCAGCAGCTTAGCTGGGACAGGCGTCTACGAGCAGTACTTC.